The present T cell receptor beta chain was sequenced within a study of cytomegalovirus exposure and HLA in healthy donors. For the study at large: Within the Caucasian-associated ancestry cluster were 81% of the roughly 400 genotyped donors. Study results and limitations: TCR beta chain V- and J-gene trimming was linked, in a later analysis, to a missense variant in DCLRE1C.

13 Jbeta primers and 60 Vbeta primers were used for the PCR. TCRdb's table, derived via immunoSEQ multiplex PCR, lists solely in-frame clones and lacks some. Seen here are 150,000 or so clones, 65% to 70% observed once, and the top ten hold roughly 10%. CDR1 SNHLY and CDR2 FYNNEI come from the germline V gene. The J segment lost 3 bases and the V segment lost 8 bases, leaving 7 bases of the junction unmatched. This CDR3 is built from 13 residues. Notes on this clone: What it binds is unknown.

Source material: PBMCs. V and J are TRBV2 and TRBJ2-7; 7 bases fit TRBD1. The sequence came from a man under 40 in good health and CMV-seropositive. The CDR3 loop reads CASYRGFDYEQYF. The CDR3 region has the DNA TGTGCCAGCTACAGGGGTTTTGACTACGAGCAGTACTTC.